This T cell receptor (beta chain) was identified in a study of PD-1 blockade in classical Hodgkin lymphoma. Background on the study: Administration of nivolumab to patients was at 3 mg/kg intravenously every 2 weeks. General study points: At C4D1, TCR diversity had climbed significantly for CD4+ cells, though not for CD8+ cells. Similar baseline diversity was found in complete responders and newly diagnosed patients. Patients who initiated nivolumab within 1 year of ASCT were excluded.

Germline CDR1 is KGHSH and CDR2 is LQKENI. V dropped 1 base and J dropped 4 bases, with 12 bases sitting between them. The CDR3 runs to 15 residues. Sequenced by immunoSEQ multiplex PCR; TCRdb stores in-frame clones only, minus some. This table has tens of thousands of clones, roughly 87% appearing once. Patients all relapsed after autologous stem cell transplantation, and there was variation in brentuximab vedotin exposure. Magnetic depletion of unwanted cells isolated CD4+ T cells from thawed PBMCs. With respect to this clone: Antigen: not known.

This chain connects TRBV18 to TRBJ2-3; maybe TRBD2 (6 bases). This clonotype was obtained from a human donor with classical Hodgkin lymphoma. Source: CD4+ T cells from blood, taken at baseline. DNA for the CDR3: TGTGCCAGCTCACCACTGGCGGGGTTGGCAGATACGCAGTATTTT. Amino acids: CASSPLAGLADTQYF.